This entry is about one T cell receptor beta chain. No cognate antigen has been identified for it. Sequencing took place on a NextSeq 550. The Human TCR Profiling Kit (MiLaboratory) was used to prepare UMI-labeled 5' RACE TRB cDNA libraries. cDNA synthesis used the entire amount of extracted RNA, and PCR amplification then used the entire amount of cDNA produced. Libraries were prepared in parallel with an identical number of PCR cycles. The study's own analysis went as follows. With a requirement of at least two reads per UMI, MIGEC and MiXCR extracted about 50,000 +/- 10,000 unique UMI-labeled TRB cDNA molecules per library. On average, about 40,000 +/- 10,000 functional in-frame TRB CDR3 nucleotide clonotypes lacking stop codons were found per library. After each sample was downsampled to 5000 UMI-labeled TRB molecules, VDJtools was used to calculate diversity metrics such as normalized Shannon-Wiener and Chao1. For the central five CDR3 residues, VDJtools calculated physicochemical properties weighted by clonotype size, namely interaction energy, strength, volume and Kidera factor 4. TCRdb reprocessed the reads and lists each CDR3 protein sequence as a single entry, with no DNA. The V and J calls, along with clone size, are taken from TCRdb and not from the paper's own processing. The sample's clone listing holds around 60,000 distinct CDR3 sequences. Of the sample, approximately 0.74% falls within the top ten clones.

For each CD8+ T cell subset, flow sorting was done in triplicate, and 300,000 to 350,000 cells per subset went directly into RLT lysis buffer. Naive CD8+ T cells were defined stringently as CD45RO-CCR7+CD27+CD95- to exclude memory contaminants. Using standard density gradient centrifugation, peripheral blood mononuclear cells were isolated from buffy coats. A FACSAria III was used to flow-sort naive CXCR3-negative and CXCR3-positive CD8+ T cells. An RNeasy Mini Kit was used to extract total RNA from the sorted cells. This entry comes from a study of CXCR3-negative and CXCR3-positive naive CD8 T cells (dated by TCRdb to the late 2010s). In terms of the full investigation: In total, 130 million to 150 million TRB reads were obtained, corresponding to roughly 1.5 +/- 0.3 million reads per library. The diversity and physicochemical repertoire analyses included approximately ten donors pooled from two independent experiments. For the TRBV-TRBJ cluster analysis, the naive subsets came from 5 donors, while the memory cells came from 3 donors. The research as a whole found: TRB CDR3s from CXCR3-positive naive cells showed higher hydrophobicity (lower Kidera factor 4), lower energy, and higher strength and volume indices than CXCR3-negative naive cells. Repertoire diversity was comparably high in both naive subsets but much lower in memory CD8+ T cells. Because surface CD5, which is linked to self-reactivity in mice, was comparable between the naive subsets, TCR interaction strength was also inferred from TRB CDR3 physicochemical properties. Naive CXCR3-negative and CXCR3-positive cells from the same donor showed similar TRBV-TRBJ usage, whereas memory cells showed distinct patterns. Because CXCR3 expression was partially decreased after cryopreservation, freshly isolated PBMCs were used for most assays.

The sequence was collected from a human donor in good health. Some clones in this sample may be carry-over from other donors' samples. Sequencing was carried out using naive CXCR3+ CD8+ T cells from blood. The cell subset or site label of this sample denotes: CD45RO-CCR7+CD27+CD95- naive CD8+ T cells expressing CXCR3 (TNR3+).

The CDR3 protein sequence reads: CATSTALGSNEKLFF. The chain uses TRBV15 and TRBJ1-4; the TRBD1 assignment by TCRdb is unverifiable without DNA. CDR1 and CDR2 are read off the germline V gene (reference sequence) as LNHNV and YYDKDF. Taken from cysteine to phenylalanine, the CDR3 has 15 residues. There is no recorded DNA.